One and the same sample provided the 21 T cell receptor beta chains below, sequenced in a study of blood T cells in healthy people across ages (dated by TCRdb to between 2015 and 2016). Libraries were built with 5' RACE. TCRdb shows the sequencer as Illumina HiSeq 2500. The second PCR ran for about 7 to 11 cycles and used a J-beta primer mix along with a sample-barcoded 5' primer. TCRdb reprocessing: public reads trimmed at Q25 with fastp, clones called with MiXCR, in-frame beta chains kept. Rows merge per CDR3 protein into single entries with the most common DNA and genes. Counted in this sample were about 900,000 distinct CDR3 sequences; around 49% of them appeared once. The ten largest clones take up roughly 12% of the sample. The source material was blood. These receptor sequences come from a man aged 30 to 45 in good health.

Here the CDR3 reads CAISDVQAVNTEAFF. CDR3 nucleotide sequence: TGTGCCATCAGTGATGTACAGGCCGTGAACACTGAAGCTTTCTTT. The rearrangement links TRBV10-3 to TRBJ1-1; D is perhaps TRBD1 (5 bases). Germline V gives CDR1 ENHRY, CDR2 SYGVKD. The germline V and J ends were trimmed by 3 bases and 0 bases, with 11 bases remaining between them. The CDR3 is made up of 15 amino acids.

This clonotype was detected only a few times. This chain connects TRBV29-1 to TRBJ1-2, with 7 bases that match TRBD1. V lost 6 bases to trimming and J lost 0 bases; unmatched junction nucleotides: 16. Germline CDR1 and CDR2: SQVTM and ANQGSEA. CDR3 length: 17 amino acids. CDR3 residues: CSVQKARDRTSNYGYTF. The CDR3 DNA sequence: TGCAGCGTGCAAAAGGCTCGGGACAGAACCTCTAACTATGGCTACACCTTC.

This clonotype has only a few counts. The rearrangement joins TRBV4-3 to TRBJ2-7, with 8 nucleotides matching TRBD1. Germline CDR1 reads LGHNA; CDR2 reads YSLEER. V shed 2 bases and J 0 bases; nucleotides not matched to a gene: 6. There are 16 residues in the CDR3. CDR3 amino acids: CASSQQRTGSSYEQYF. For the CDR3, the DNA is TGCGCCAGCAGCCAACAGCGGACAGGGAGCTCCTACGAGCAGTACTTC.

The rearrangement uses TRBV6-1 and TRBJ2-6; a weak D match, TRBD1 (6 bases). Trimming left V 2 bases short and J 4 bases short, with 12 bases between. Germline V gives CDR1 MNHNS, CDR2 SASEGT. CDR3 size: 16 residues. The CDR3 nucleotides are TGTGCCAGCAGTGAATCAGGGGCAAAAGGGGCCAACGTCCTGACTTTC. Amino acids: CASSESGAKGANVLTF.

This clonotype occurred a few times. This sequence joins TRBV6-6 and TRBJ2-3, with 7 bases aligning to TRBD1. The trim removed 2 bases at V and 6 bases at J, leaving 11 bases unmatched. The CDR3 runs to 16 residues. CDR1 is MNHNY, CDR2 SVGAGI, per germline (reference sequence). CDR3 loop: CASSYRGPDFLDTQYF. As DNA, the CDR3 is TGTGCCAGCAGTTACAGGGGGCCTGACTTTCTGGATACGCAGTATTTT.

In DNA form, the CDR3 reads TGTGCCAGCTCGGCGGCTAGCGTGAGGACAGATACGCAGTATTTT. This gives the protein CASSAASVRTDTQYF. This chain joins TRBV18 and TRBJ2-3; perhaps TRBD2 as D (6 bases). V was trimmed by 6 bases and J by 3 bases, leaving 16 bases between them. From germline, CDR1 is KGHSH and CDR2 LQKENI. CDR3 length equals 15 residues.

This clonotype has only a few counts. The genes are TRBV12-3 or TRBV12-4 and TRBJ2-6; TRBD1 is a possible D gene (5 bases). Trimming cost V 2 bases and J 4 bases, with 9 bases left between them. CDR3 length equals 15 residues. CDR3 in amino acids: CASSLSGPGANVLTF. CDR3 nucleotides: TGTGCCAGCAGTTTATCAGGGCCCGGGGCCAACGTCCTGACTTTC.

This chain's CDR3 is CAISSYRNSKGNQPQHF. The CDR3 nucleotides read TGTGCCATCAGCTCCTACCGGAACAGTAAGGGCAATCAGCCCCAGCATTTT. V usage is TRBV10-3 and J usage is TRBJ1-5; no firm D call. Trimming cost V 6 bases and J 2 bases, with 20 bases left between them. CDR1 is ENHRY, CDR2 SYGVKD, per germline. The CDR3 is made up of 17 amino acids.

There are many counts of this clonotype. The chain employs TRBV7-2 and TRBJ1-2; D unclear. Trimming shortened V by 0 bases and J by 2 bases, and 1 base separated the two germline ends. Germline values: CDR1 SGHTA, CDR2 FQGNSA. The CDR3 covers 12 residues. The CDR3 loop reads CASSLANYGYTF. DNA for the CDR3: TGTGCCAGCAGCTTAGCAAACTATGGCTACACCTTC. Full variable domain (rest looked up from reference TRBV7-2 and TRBJ1-2): GAGVSQSPSNKVTEKGKDVELRCDPISGHTALYWYRQSLGQGLEFLIYFQGNSAPDKSGLPSDRFSAERTGGSVSTLTIQRTQQEDSAVYLCASSLANYGYTFGSGTRLTVV.

The chain employs TRBV4-3 and TRBJ1-4, with no clear D. The CDR3 length is 14 residues. Germline V gives CDR1 LGHNA, CDR2 YSLEER. Trimming cost V 0 bases and J 5 bases, with 7 bases left between them. DNA for the CDR3: TGCGCCAGCAGCCAAGAGGGCGAGAATGAAAAACTGTTTTTT. This gives the protein CASSQEGENEKLFF.

The CDR3 nucleotides are TGCGCCAGCAGCTTAAGGCGGGGGGGCCAGGCACAGATACGCAGATCCACAGATACGCAGTATTTT. Protein sequence: CASSLRRGGQAQIRRSTDTQYF. The V call is TRBV5-1, the J call TRBJ2-3; 9 nucleotides line up with TRBD2. Germline lookup yields CDR1 SGHRS and CDR2 YFSETQ. With 2 bases clipped from V and 2 bases from J, the junction kept 24 bases outside the gene matches. There are 22 residues in the CDR3.

On this clonotype itself: At one end, the junction sequence differs from germline, possibly due to a read error. The CDR3 loop reads CVSSVQNSPLHF. CDR3 nucleotide sequence: TGTGTCAGCAGCGTCCAGAATTCACCCCTCCACTTT. This chain links TRBV9 with TRBJ1-6; D gene uncertain. Germline-derived CDR1 and CDR2 are SGDLS and YYNGEE. This CDR3 comprises 12 residues.

This clonotype was seen a handful of times. The chain recombines TRBV28 with TRBJ2-1; TRBD1 matches at 7 bases. The junction had 14 bases not matched to a gene; V was cut back by 5 bases and J by 4 bases. In germline, CDR1 is MDHEN, CDR2 SYDVKM. The CDR3 covers 17 residues. CDR3 sequence reads: CASSTRQTRTGYNEQFF. The CDR3 nucleotides read TGTGCCAGCAGTACGCGCCAAACCCGGACAGGATACAATGAGCAGTTCTTC.

The chain combines TRBV12-3 or TRBV12-4 with TRBJ2-7; 8 bases match TRBD1. J gave up 5 bases and V 4 bases, and 10 bases lay outside the gene matches. This CDR3 has 15 amino acids. In DNA form, the CDR3 reads TGTGCCAGCAGTTCATACGGGACAGGTAACGACGAGCAGTACTTC. It codes for CASSSYGTGNDEQYF.

In its sample, this clonotype was seen a few times. The chain links TRBV20-1 to TRBJ2-5, with 9 bases fitting TRBD1. The J call may be faulty, since TRBJ2-7 better matches the DNA end. Germline V gene data show CDR1 as DFQATT and CDR2 as SNEGSKA (reference sequence). CDR3 length: 15 residues. The CDR3 nucleotides read TGCAGTGCTCGAAGGTGGGACAGGGAAACCTACGAGCAGTACTTC. Translated: CSARRWDRETYEQYF.

This chain links TRBV18 with TRBJ2-3; D possibly corresponds to TRBD2 (5 bases). The germline CDR1 and CDR2 sequences are KGHSH and LQKENI. The CDR3 covers 15 residues. V was trimmed by 6 bases and J by 2 bases, leaving 15 bases between them. The CDR3 reads CASSPSSSSTDTQYF. CDR3 nucleotide sequence: TGTGCCAGCTCTCCCTCTAGCAGTTCCACAGATACGCAGTATTTT.

This clonotype has a handful of counts. V usage is TRBV7-2 and J usage is TRBJ1-1, with D possibly being TRBD1 (5 bases). Trimming pared 5 bases from V and 1 base from J, leaving 11 bases between. The CDR3 is 14 amino acids. Per the germline V gene, CDR1 is SGHTA and CDR2 is FQGNSA. CDR3 in DNA: TGTGCCAGCAGCGTAGGCCAGGGGAACACTGAAGCTTTCTTT. This sequence encodes CASSVGQGNTEAFF.

A word on this clonotype: A read error is possible here, since a much larger clone lies one base away. V gene TRBV6-2 or TRBV6-3 combines with J gene TRBJ2-5; D tentatively fits TRBD1 or TRBD2 (7 bases each). Per germline, CDR1 MNHEY and CDR2 SVGEGT. V gave up 6 bases and J gave up 11 bases, with 16 bases separating them. This CDR3 contains 12 residues. The CDR3 region has the DNA TGTGCCAGCAGCACCAGGGGGGGTGAGCAGTACTTC. Its protein is CASSTRGGEQYF.

This clonotype turned up a few times. The rearrangement joins TRBV4-1 to TRBJ1-1, with D possibly being TRBD1 (6 bases). This CDR3 is 16 amino acids long. Germline assignment: CDR1 MGHRA and CDR2 YSYEKL. The V gene lost 3 bases and the J gene lost 4 bases, with 18 bases spanning the gap. DNA of the CDR3: TGCGCCAGCAGCCATCCCCCGGAGGGGGGAGCCACTGAAGCTTTCTTT. Amino acid sequence: CASSHPPEGGATEAFF.

V usage is TRBV12-3 or TRBV12-4 and J usage is TRBJ2-2, with D unresolved. CDR3 length: 14 residues. V was pared by 6 bases and J by 3 bases, with 11 bases between. Here the CDR3 reads CASSPTHYTGELFF. The CDR3 DNA reads as TGTGCCAGCAGCCCGACCCATTACACCGGGGAGCTGTTTTTT.

V is TRBV30 and J is TRBJ2-1; D gene ambiguous. Trimming stripped 3 bases from V and 8 bases from J, with 11 bases between. The CDR3 contains 12 residues. The V gene's germline CDR1 is GTSNPN and CDR2 SVGIG (reference sequence). This CDR3 is CAWSAPGDEQFF. The DNA for the CDR3 is TGTGCCTGGAGCGCCCCAGGCGATGAGCAGTTCTTC.